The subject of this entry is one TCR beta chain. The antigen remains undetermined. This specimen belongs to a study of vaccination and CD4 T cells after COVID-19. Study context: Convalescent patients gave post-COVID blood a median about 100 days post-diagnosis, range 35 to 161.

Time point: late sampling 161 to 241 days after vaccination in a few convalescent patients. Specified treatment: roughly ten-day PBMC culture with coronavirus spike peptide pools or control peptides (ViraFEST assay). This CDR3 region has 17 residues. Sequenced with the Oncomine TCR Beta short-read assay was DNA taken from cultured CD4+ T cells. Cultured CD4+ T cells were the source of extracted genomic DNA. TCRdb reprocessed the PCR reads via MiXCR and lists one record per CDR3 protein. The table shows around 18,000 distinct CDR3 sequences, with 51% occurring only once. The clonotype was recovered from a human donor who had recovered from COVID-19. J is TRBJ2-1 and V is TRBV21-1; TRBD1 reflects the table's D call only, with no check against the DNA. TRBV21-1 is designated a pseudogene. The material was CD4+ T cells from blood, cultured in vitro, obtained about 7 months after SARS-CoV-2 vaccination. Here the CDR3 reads CASSKARLGQGDNEQFF. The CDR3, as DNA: TGTGCCAGCAGCAAAGCGCGTCTGGGGCAGGGGGACAATGAGCAGTTCTTC.